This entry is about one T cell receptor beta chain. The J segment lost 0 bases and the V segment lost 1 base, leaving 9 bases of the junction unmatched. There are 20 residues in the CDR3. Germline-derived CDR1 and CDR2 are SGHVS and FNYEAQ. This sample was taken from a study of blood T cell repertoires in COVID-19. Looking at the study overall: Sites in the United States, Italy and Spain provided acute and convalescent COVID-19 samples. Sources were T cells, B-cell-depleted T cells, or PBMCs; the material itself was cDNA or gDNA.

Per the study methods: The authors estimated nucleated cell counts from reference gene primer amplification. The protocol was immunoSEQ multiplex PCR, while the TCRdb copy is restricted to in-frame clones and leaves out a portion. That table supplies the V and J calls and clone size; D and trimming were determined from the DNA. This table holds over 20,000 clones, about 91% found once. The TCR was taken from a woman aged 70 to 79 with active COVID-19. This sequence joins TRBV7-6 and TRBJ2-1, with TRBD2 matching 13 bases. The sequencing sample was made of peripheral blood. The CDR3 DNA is TGTGCCAGCAGCTTAGGTATAGGACTAGCGGGAGATTTCTCCTACAATGAGCAGTTCTTC. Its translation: CASSLGIGLAGDFSYNEQFF.